These 18 T cell receptor beta chains originate from one sample sequenced in a study of cytomegalovirus exposure and HLA in healthy donors. Use of 60 Vbeta and 13 Jbeta primers characterized the PCR. Generated by immunoSEQ multiplex PCR, the TCRdb table keeps only in-frame clones and is missing some. The sample has tens of thousands of clones; roughly 80% are singletons. Sequenced material: PBMCs. These receptors all stem from a woman aged 25-40 years in good health and CMV-seronegative.

The V call is TRBV5-1, the J call TRBJ2-7, with a possible D match to TRBD1 (5 bases). Germline V lookup: CDR1 SGHRS, CDR2 YFSETQ. The CDR3 runs 16 residues. V was shortened by 3 bases and J by 2 bases, with 18 bases between the two germline ends. CDR3 sequence reads: CASSSLDDRLAYEQYF. CDR3 DNA sequence: TGCGCCAGCAGCTCGTTAGACGACAGACTGGCCTACGAGCAGTACTTC.

The rearrangement uses TRBV5-1 and TRBJ1-1; no clear D gene. Germline CDR1 SGHRS, CDR2 YFSETQ. The V end lost 3 bases, the J end lost 4 bases, and 13 bases lay between the germline ends. The CDR3 consists of 14 residues. Written as DNA, the CDR3 is TGCGCCAGCAGCTCCTACGTGGCGGCCACTGAAGCTTTCTTT. Protein product: CASSSYVAATEAFF.

This chain uses TRBV5-4 with TRBJ2-1; D might be TRBD1 (5 bases). The CDR3 length is 14 residues. Between the trimmed V and J ends, which lost 0 bases and 7 bases, there was a span of 11 bases. Germline CDR1 reads SGHNT; CDR2 reads YYREEE (reference sequence). Written as DNA, the CDR3 is TGTGCCAGCAGCTTGGTCCAGACAGATAATGAGCAGTTCTTC. Translating it yields CASSLVQTDNEQFF.

This clone has a single count. V gene TRBV19 combines with J gene TRBJ1-6; possible D gene TRBD1, 5 bases. Germline V gene lookup returns CDR1 LNHDA and CDR2 SQIVND (reference sequence). Trimming took 4 bases from V and 6 from J, leaving 10 bases between them. The CDR3 loop spans 14 amino acids. The CDR3 here is CASSNDRRNSPLHF. CDR3 sequence (DNA): TGTGCCAGTAGTAACGACAGACGTAATTCACCCCTCCACTTT. The complete variable domain, with remaining parts taken from reference TRBV19 and TRBJ1-6, reads DGGITQSPKYLFRKEGQNVTLSCEQNLNHDAMYWYRQDPGQGLRLIYYSQIVNDFQKGDIAEGYSVSREKKESFPLTVTSAQKNPTAFYLCASSNDRRNSPLHFGNGTRLTVT.

This rearrangement joins TRBV6-6 to TRBJ1-2; D gene uncertain. The CDR3 has 15 amino acids. V was pared by 0 bases and J by 8 bases, with 16 bases between. The germline V gene encodes CDR1 MNHNY and CDR2 SVGAGI (reference sequence). This CDR3 reads CASSYSRSAVDGYTF. Written as DNA, the CDR3 is TGTGCCAGCAGTTACTCGAGGTCGGCAGTTGACGGCTACACCTTC.

The chain couples TRBV11-2 to TRBJ1-2; D might be TRBD1 (5 bases). V dropped 1 base and J dropped 4 bases, with 13 bases sitting between them. Germline CDR1 is SGHAT and CDR2 is FQNNGV. The CDR3 runs 15 residues. CDR3 amino acids: CASSLGTSTVYGYTF. CDR3 bases: TGTGCCAGCAGCTTAGGTACGTCGACAGTCTATGGCTACACCTTC.

The chain is built from TRBV6-5 and TRBJ1-2, with D possibly being TRBD1 (6 bases). Germline CDR1 is MNHEY and CDR2 is SVGAGI. CDR3 size: 15 residues. V gave up 3 bases and J gave up 0 bases, with 11 bases separating them. The CDR3: CASSYTRGSNYGYTF. CDR3 nucleotides: TGTGCCAGCAGTTATACCAGGGGTTCTAACTATGGCTACACCTTC.

This chain joins TRBV18 and TRBJ2-2; TRBD1 matches at 9 bases. CDR1 is KGHSH, CDR2 LQKENI, per germline. The length of the CDR3 is 13 residues. With V trimmed by 5 bases and J by 7 bases, 2 bases remained unmatched. The CDR3 loop is CASSRTGDGELFF. DNA of the CDR3: TGTGCCAGCTCAAGGACAGGGGACGGGGAGCTGTTTTTT.

This clone has just a few counts. The CDR3 reads CASRAGSGANVLTF. DNA of the CDR3: TGTGCCAGCAGGGCGGGGTCTGGGGCCAACGTCCTGACTTTC. The V gene is TRBV9, the J gene TRBJ2-6, with a tentative D call TRBD2 (6 bases). The germline V gene has CDR1 SGDLS and CDR2 YYNGEE. V dropped 5 bases and J dropped 1 base, with 7 bases sitting between them. This CDR3 has 14 amino acids.

V usage is TRBV28 and J usage is TRBJ2-6, with D tentatively TRBD1 (6 bases). CDR1 is MDHEN, CDR2 SYDVKM, per germline. The CDR3 runs 16 residues. V was trimmed by 4 bases and J by 2 bases, leaving 12 bases between them. The CDR3 DNA is TGTGCCAGCAGTTCCCACAGGGTTACTGGGGCCAACGTCCTGACTTTC. Protein: CASSSHRVTGANVLTF.

The V call is TRBV29-1, the J call TRBJ2-7, with D hard to call. This CDR3 contains 13 residues. The germline V gene has CDR1 SQVTM and CDR2 ANQGSEA. V lost 2 bases to trimming and J lost 1 base, with 9 bases between them. The CDR3 DNA is TGCAGCGTTGAACAAGGAGAGTCCTACGAGCAGTACTTC. It translates to CSVEQGESYEQYF.

The rearrangement joins TRBV28 to TRBJ2-7, with TRBD1 identical over 8 bases. Germline assignment: CDR1 MDHEN and CDR2 SYDVKM. The CDR3 has 14 residues. J lost 3 bases, V lost 8 bases, and 9 bases had no gene match. CDR3 sequence reads: CASQGASVVYEQYF. DNA for the CDR3: TGTGCCAGCCAGGGGGCGAGCGTCGTCTACGAGCAGTACTTC.

The chain uses TRBV19 and TRBJ2-7; D perhaps matches TRBD1 (5 bases). CDR1 and CDR2 (germline): LNHDA, SQIVND (reference sequence). The CDR3 runs to 12 residues. Trimming removed 10 bases at V and 0 bases at J, with 10 bases between. The DNA of the CDR3 is TGTGCCACAACAGGAGACTCCTACGAGCAGTACTTC. Its translation: CATTGDSYEQYF.

This clone came up once. This chain uses TRBV19 with TRBJ1-1; D not certain. Trimming shortened V by 4 bases and J by 1 base, and 16 bases separated the two germline ends. Germline assignment: CDR1 LNHDA and CDR2 SQIVND (reference sequence). This CDR3 spans 16 amino acids. The CDR3: CASSTRGWRRNTEAFF. The CDR3 DNA reads as TGTGCCAGTAGTACTCGGGGATGGAGAAGGAACACTGAAGCTTTCTTT.

CDR3 bases: TGTGCCAGCAGTCTCCGGGACAGGGAGACCAATGAGCAGTTCTTC. Its protein is CASSLRDRETNEQFF. The rearrangement joins TRBV5-6 to TRBJ2-1; 9 nucleotides line up with TRBD1. Trimming cost V 5 bases and J 6 bases; bases outside gene matches: 9. This CDR3 comprises 15 residues. Germline assignment: CDR1 SGHDT and CDR2 YYEEEE.

V gene TRBV7-9 combines with J gene TRBJ2-7; 12 nucleotides align to TRBD1. Germline V gene lookup returns CDR1 SEHNR and CDR2 FQNEAQ (reference sequence). Unmatched junction bases numbered 8, after V lost 5 bases and J lost 0 bases. The CDR3 is 17 residues long. The CDR3 DNA sequence: TGTGCCAGCAGCCTGGGGACAGGGGGCTACACCTCCTACGAGCAGTACTTC. Residues: CASSLGTGGYTSYEQYF.

This chain connects TRBV27 to TRBJ2-5; a weak D match, TRBD1 (6 bases). The CDR3 covers 15 residues. Germline assignment: CDR1 MNHEY and CDR2 SMNVEV (reference sequence). The V end lost 2 bases, the J end lost 4 bases, and 14 bases lay between the germline ends. The CDR3 DNA reads as TGTGCCAGCAGTTTAGGGACGACAGGTGGAGAGACCCAGTACTTC. Its protein product is CASSLGTTGGETQYF.

In nucleotides, the CDR3 is TGTGCCAGCTGTGAGGGTCCCTCCTACGAGCAGTACTTC. Translating it yields CASCEGPSYEQYF. The V and J genes are TRBV6-5 and TRBJ2-7, with D maybe TRBD2 (5 bases). Germline V gene sequence: CDR1 MNHEY, CDR2 SVGAGI. The CDR3 totals 13 residues. V dropped 8 bases and J dropped 0 bases, with 11 bases sitting between them.